This TCR beta chain was captured in a study of T-cell reconstitution after alpha-beta-depleted transplantation in children (dated by TCRdb to about 2016). Context from the whole study: Using TCR repertoire profiling, the study followed T-cell immune reconstitution in a quantitative way in children after TCRalphabeta/CD19-depleted allogeneic hematopoietic cell transplantation. On the study overall, not on this receptor specifically: Apparently early alphabetaT-cell count recovery about two months after transplant reportedly relied on only several hundred rapidly expanded clones derived from non-depleted graft cells. The high TCRbeta diversity at day 60 in some patients was ascribed to recipient T cells and intrathymic progenitors that had survived conditioning. Over subsequent months, a decline in hyperexpanded clone frequencies was noted, and after one year, T-cell counts and TCRbeta diversity were mostly ascribed to newly produced T cells.

Clipping removes 4 bases from V and 4 bases from J, with 11 as the unmatched junction base count. From the cysteine up to the phenylalanine, the CDR3 has a length of 17 residues. CDR3 DNA only is kept here, 51 bases in frame from base 1. CDR1 and CDR2, per the germline V gene, are SGHRS and YFSETQ. Explained via the paper, the treatment or condition label denotes: allogeneic hematopoietic cell transplantation with graft depleted of TCRalphabeta T cells and CD19 B cells. Transplant recipients were children who received TCRalphabeta/CD19-depleted allogeneic hematopoietic cell grafts. The library came from PCR. This sample was sequenced with an Illumina HiSeq 2500. Molecular barcoding was employed in the preparation of TCR libraries, with unique molecular identifiers being used to normalize TCRbeta repertoire quantification. TCRdb redid the processing of the public reads, applying fastp at Q25 and MiXCR, and retained in-frame beta chains. Every distinct CDR3 protein forms one entry, paired with its most common genes and DNA. The sample table records about 610,000 distinct CDR3 sequences; 25% to 30% of these occur just once. Approximately 39% of the sample belongs to the ten largest clones.

To note about this clonotype: There is no known antigen for this receptor. Base-call qualities are not available, and no considerably larger clone is one nucleotide away.

The receptor was isolated from a boy under two years old with Wiskott-Aldrich syndrome, due to receive a stem cell transplant. The source was PBMCs, collected before TCRalphabeta/CD19-depleted stem cell transplant. The chain links TRBV5-1 with TRBJ2-5; 12 bases in the middle match TRBD2. The DNA sequence is TGCGCCAGCAGCCGGACGCAACTGGGACTAGCGGGAGAGACCCAGTACTTC. The resulting protein is CASSRTQLGLAGETQYF. With the portions outside the CDR3 filled from the reference TRBV5-1 and TRBJ2-5 genes, the complete variable region becomes KAGVTQTPRYLIKTRGQQVTLSCSPISGHRSVSWYQQTPGQGLQFLFEYFSETQRNKGNFPGRFSGRQFSNSRSEMNVSTLELGDSALYLCASSRTQLGLAGETQYFGPGTRLLVL.